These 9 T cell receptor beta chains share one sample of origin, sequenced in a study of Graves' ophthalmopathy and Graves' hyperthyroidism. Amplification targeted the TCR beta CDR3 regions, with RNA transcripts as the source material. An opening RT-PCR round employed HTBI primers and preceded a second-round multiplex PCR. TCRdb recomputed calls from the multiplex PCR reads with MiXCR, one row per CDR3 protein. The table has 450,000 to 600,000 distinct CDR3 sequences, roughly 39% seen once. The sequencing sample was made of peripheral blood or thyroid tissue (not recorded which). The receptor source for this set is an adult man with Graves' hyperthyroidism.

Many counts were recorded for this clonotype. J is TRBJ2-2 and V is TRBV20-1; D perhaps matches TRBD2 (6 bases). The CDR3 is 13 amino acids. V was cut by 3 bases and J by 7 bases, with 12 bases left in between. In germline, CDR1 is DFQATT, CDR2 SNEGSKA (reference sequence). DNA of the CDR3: TGCAGTGCTAGCGGGAGTCGCGGCGGGGAGCTGTTTTTT. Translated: CSASGSRGGELFF.

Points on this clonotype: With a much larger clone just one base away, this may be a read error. The CDR3 DNA reads TGTGCCAGCCGGGGCGAACTTCTGGCAAACGAGCGGTACTTC. This translates into CASRGELLANERYF. The chain joins TRBV6-5 to TRBJ2-7; D possibly uses TRBD1 or TRBD2 (5 bases each). The CDR3 has 14 amino acids. Germline CDR1 and CDR2: MNHEY and SVGAGI.

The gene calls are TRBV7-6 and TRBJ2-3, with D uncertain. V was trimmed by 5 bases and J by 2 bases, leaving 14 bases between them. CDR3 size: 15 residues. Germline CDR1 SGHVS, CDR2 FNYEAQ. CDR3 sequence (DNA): TGTGCCAGCAGCGTCCTTCCTCCGGTCACAGATACGCAGTATTTT. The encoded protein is CASSVLPPVTDTQYF.

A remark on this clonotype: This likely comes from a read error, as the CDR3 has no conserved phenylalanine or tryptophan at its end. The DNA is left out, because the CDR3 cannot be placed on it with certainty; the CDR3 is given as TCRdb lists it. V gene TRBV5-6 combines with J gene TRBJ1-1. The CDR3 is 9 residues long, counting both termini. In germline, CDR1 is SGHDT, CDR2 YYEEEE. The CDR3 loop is CASSPPDKT.

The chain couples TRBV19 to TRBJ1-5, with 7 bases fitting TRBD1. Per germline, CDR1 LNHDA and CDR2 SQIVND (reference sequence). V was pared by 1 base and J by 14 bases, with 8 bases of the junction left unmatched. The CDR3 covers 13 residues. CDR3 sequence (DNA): TGTGCCAGTAGTATAGTTACAGGGACAGTCGAGCATTTT. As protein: CASSIVTGTVEHF.

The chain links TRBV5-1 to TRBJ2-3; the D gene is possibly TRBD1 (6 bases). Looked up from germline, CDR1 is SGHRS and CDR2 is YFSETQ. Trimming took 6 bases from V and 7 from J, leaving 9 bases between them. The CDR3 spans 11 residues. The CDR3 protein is CASKGGNTQYF. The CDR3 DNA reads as TGCGCCAGCAAAGGGGGTAATACGCAGTATTTT.

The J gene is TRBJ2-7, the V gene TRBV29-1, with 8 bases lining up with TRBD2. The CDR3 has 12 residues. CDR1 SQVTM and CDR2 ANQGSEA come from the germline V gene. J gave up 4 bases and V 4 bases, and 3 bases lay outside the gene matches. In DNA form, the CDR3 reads TGCAGCGTTGCCGGGAGGGATTACGAGCAGTACTTC. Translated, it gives CSVAGRDYEQYF.

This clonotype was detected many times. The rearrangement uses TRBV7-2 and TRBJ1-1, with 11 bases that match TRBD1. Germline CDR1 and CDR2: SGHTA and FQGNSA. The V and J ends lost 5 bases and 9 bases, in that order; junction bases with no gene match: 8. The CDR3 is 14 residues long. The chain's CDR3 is CASSQGDRGYQAFF. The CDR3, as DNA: TGTGCCAGCAGCCAAGGGGACAGGGGGTATCAAGCTTTCTTT.

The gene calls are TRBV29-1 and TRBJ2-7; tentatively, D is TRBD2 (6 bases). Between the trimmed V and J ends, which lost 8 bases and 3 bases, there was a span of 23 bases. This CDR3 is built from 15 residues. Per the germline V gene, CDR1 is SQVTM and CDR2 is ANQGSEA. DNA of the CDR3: TGCAGCAGTGAAGCGGAGGGTCAACTCGTCTACGAGCAGTACTTC. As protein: CSSEAEGQLVYEQYF.